The text below deals with one T cell receptor (beta chain). What it recognizes is unknown. Clones were read by immunoSEQ multiplex PCR, and TCRdb kept only the in-frame ones, dropping some. The sample has 300,000 to 350,000 clones; about 73% are singletons. This specimen comes from a study of shared clonotypes between healthy human individuals. Overall study context: Each donor's CD8 memory used one plate, CD8 naive two, each CD4 subset three. Overall study results and limits: Rarefaction exposed incomplete sorted-subset sequencing despite large depth. Generally, naive subsets (rather than memory subsets) showed larger estimated richness.

CDR3 length: 16 residues. The V and J ends lost 3 bases and 6 bases, in that order; junction bases with no gene match: 9. CDR1 MDHEN and CDR2 SYDVKM come from the germline V gene. This chain links TRBV28 with TRBJ2-3, with 10 bases fitting TRBD2. The source of this sequence is a man aged 25 to 40 in good health. Sample: memory CD4+ T cells sorted from blood. This sample's subset: CD45RA-negative fraction. As DNA, the CDR3 is TGTGCCAGCAGTTTTCTAGCGGGAGCCAGGGGGGATACGCAGTATTTT. It translates to CASSFLAGARGDTQYF.